One and the same sample provided the 9 T cell receptor beta chains below, sequenced in a study of T-cell memory formation after mild COVID-19. TCRdb recomputed calls from the 5' RACE reads with MiXCR, one row per CDR3 protein. The repertoire holds approximately 190,000 distinct CDR3 sequences, with 15% to 20% as singletons. Sequenced material: PBMCs or a T cell subset sorted from them (not recorded which). The receptors come from an adult woman who had mild COVID-19 (a few samples of this study predate the infection). Cell type and time point are not known.

This clonotype occurred many times. The chain recombines TRBV7-8 with TRBJ2-2; TRBD2 is a possible D gene (6 bases). Germline V gene lookup returns CDR1 SGHVS and CDR2 FQNEAQ. Trimming cost V 0 bases and J 5 bases, with 7 bases left between them. The CDR3 is 14 residues long. In DNA form, the CDR3 reads TGTGCCAGCAGCTTAGCGGAGGGAACCGGGGAGCTGTTTTTT. This gives the protein CASSLAEGTGELFF.

In its sample, this clonotype was seen a few times. The chain links TRBV20-1 to TRBJ1-2; D is ambiguous. V lost 3 bases, J lost 6 bases, and 8 bases lay in between. CDR1 DFQATT and CDR2 SNEGSKA come from the germline V gene (reference sequence). The CDR3 has 11 residues. CDR3 DNA sequence: TGCAGTGCTAGCGCCATTGATGGCTACACCTTC. The encoded protein is CSASAIDGYTF.

The chain employs TRBV7-9 and TRBJ2-2, with D tentatively TRBD1 (6 bases). The CDR3 sequence is 14 residues long. The V gene's germline CDR1 is SEHNR and CDR2 FQNEAQ (reference sequence). V lost 1 base to trimming and J lost 6 bases, with 9 bases between them. CDR3 nucleotides: TGTGCCAGCAGCTTAGGTGCAGGGGCCGGGGAGCTGTTTTTT. This sequence encodes CASSLGAGAGELFF.

This clonotype showed up just a few times. CDR3 coding DNA: TGTGCCAGCAGCCAAGGTGGGCGTCCGGGGGGCGAGCAGTACTTC. This gives the protein CASSQGGRPGGEQYF. The chain links TRBV14 to TRBJ2-7; 7 bases line up with TRBD2. The CDR3 runs 15 residues. CDR1 and CDR2 from the germline V gene are SGHDN and FVKESK. V shed 1 base, J shed 6 bases, and the junction held 9 bases outside the gene matches.

This clonotype appeared a few times. The chain links TRBV29-1 to TRBJ2-2; D perhaps matches TRBD1 (5 bases). The ends were cut back, 7 bases at V and 4 bases at J, with 25 bases in the middle. CDR1 is SQVTM, CDR2 ANQGSEA, per germline. CDR3 size: 17 residues. The CDR3 coding sequence is TGCAGCGGCCTGCCGGCAGGGCCGAATTTAGGCACCGGGGAGCTGTTTTTT. Protein product: CSGLPAGPNLGTGELFF.

This rearrangement joins TRBV5-1 to TRBJ2-1; the D gene could be TRBD1 or TRBD2 (5 bases each). Germline CDR1 reads SGHRS; CDR2 reads YFSETQ. Trimming cost V 7 bases and J 10 bases, with 21 bases left between them. The CDR3 extends over 14 amino acids. The CDR3: CASWDPASLREQFF. CDR3 nucleotides: TGCGCCAGCTGGGACCCCGCTAGCTTGAGGGAGCAGTTCTTC.

This clonotype was seen a few times. This sequence joins TRBV20-1 and TRBJ2-2; TRBD1 agrees at 10 bases. V shed 4 bases, J shed 6 bases, and the junction held 8 bases outside the gene matches. Germline loops: CDR1 DFQATT, CDR2 SNEGSKA (reference sequence). The CDR3 has 15 amino acids. This CDR3 is CSAKGQGIRAGELFF. The DNA for the CDR3 is TGCAGTGCTAAGGGACAGGGGATAAGGGCCGGGGAGCTGTTTTTT.

The chain recombines TRBV6-2 or TRBV6-3 with TRBJ1-2; D possibly corresponds to TRBD1 (6 bases). V was shortened by 7 bases and J by 7 bases, with 22 bases between the two germline ends. Germline-derived CDR1 and CDR2 are MNHEY and SVGEGT. This CDR3 has 15 amino acids. Here the CDR3 DNA reads TGTGCCAGCACCACCCGGCGATCGGGGGCTGGTGGCTACACCTTC. This gives the protein CASTTRRSGAGGYTF.

This clonotype has only a few counts. This chain joins TRBV7-2 and TRBJ2-7, with TRBD2 matching 12 bases. This CDR3 has 20 residues. Germline values: CDR1 SGHTA, CDR2 FQGNSA. After removal of 4 bases from V and 3 bases from J, the junction contained 19 bases not matched to a gene. CDR3 coding DNA: TGTGCCAGCAGCTCATACGGGACTAGCGGGTCAAGTACCCCCTACTACGAGCAGTACTTC. Translation gives CASSSYGTSGSSTPYYEQYF.